These 4 T cell receptor beta chains were sequenced from one sample in a study of CD8+ T cells in alopecia areata. Sequencing relied on a cDNA template that was reverse transcribed from extracted RNA. Clones were sequenced by immunoSEQ multiplex PCR, and TCRdb holds only the in-frame ones, with some missing. The data show approximately 140,000 clones, roughly four fifths seen once. Treatment: oral pan-JAK inhibitor, 5-10 mg twice daily. The sample consisted of CD8+ T cells sorted from blood, taken at week 4, from a patient treated with tofacitinib. The receptors originated from a human donor with alopecia areata.

The chain carries TRBV6-1 and TRBJ2-5; the D gene is possibly TRBD2 (6 bases). CDR1 and CDR2 (germline): MNHNS, SASEGT. Between the trimmed V and J ends, which lost 7 bases and 3 bases, there was a span of 15 bases. CDR3 length equals 14 residues. The CDR3 loop reads CASILGGWKETQYF. CDR3 in DNA: TGTGCCAGCATTCTGGGGGGATGGAAAGAGACCCAGTACTTC.

V usage is TRBV29-1 and J usage is TRBJ2-2, with D perhaps TRBD2 (5 bases). Germline V gives CDR1 SQVTM, CDR2 ANQGSEA. CDR3 length: 19 residues. V was shortened by 4 bases and J by 0 bases, with 24 bases between the two germline ends. The CDR3 DNA follows: TGCAGCGTTGCACTAGGTGGCCCCCTACACTACACGAACACCGGGGAGCTGTTTTTT. Translated, it gives CSVALGGPLHYTNTGELFF.

The chain links TRBV7-6 to TRBJ2-3; 8 bases map to TRBD2. V trimming: 4 bases; J trimming: 4 bases; junction bases outside the gene matches: 22. Germline V lookup: CDR1 SGHVS, CDR2 FNYEAQ. The CDR3 covers 20 residues. CDR3 region: CASSSGTIRDSGGQADTQYF. CDR3 DNA sequence: TGTGCCAGCAGCTCCGGGACAATTAGAGACTCGGGGGGGCAGGCAGATACGCAGTATTTT.

This clone has more than one count but fewer than ten. One end of the junction fails to match germline, which may point to a read error. J is TRBJ2-7 and V is TRBV7-7; 8 bases align to TRBD1. Germline V gives CDR1 SSHAT, CDR2 FNYEAQ (reference sequence). The CDR3 totals 14 residues. The CDR3 is CASSLEGTGSEQYF. CDR3 sequence (DNA): TGTGCTAGCAGCTTAGAAGGGACAGGAAGTGAGCAGTACTTC.